This T cell receptor beta chain was sequenced in a study of sequential checkpoint blockade in melanoma. Treatment given: randomized to nivolumab then ipilimumab (arm A) or the reverse (arm B). Sequencing was performed with immunoSEQ multiplex PCR; in TCRdb, only in-frame clones are kept and a portion is missing. This table holds some 3,700 clones, under 20% found once. The CDR3 covers 12 residues. Germline V gives CDR1 MNHGY, CDR2 SAAAGT. Concerning this clone: An end of the junction differs from the germline gene, which may be a read error.

This TCR derives from a human patient with melanoma. Some clones in this sample may be carry-over from other donors' samples. Sequenced here: tumor tissue (inferred from file names), sampled from a patient given nivolumab and ipilimumab in sequence. J is TRBJ2-1 and V is TRBV6-8; D call uncertain. CDR3 nucleotide sequence: TGTGCCATCAGTGTGGTCGGGAATGAGCAGTTCTTC. Its translation: CAISVVGNEQFF.